Below are 15 T cell receptor beta chains sequenced from a single sample in a study of long-term antiretroviral therapy in people with HIV. Samples were assayed with immunoSEQ v3.0 at survey level. Generated by immunoSEQ multiplex PCR, the TCRdb table keeps only in-frame clones and is missing some. The sample includes about 34,000 clones, 70% to 90% of them seen just once. This specimen was unsorted PBMCs, taken 1.1 years after starting antiretroviral therapy. These TCRs come from a man between 18 and 35 years old with HIV.

The rearrangement uses TRBV5-1 and TRBJ2-1; 11 bases are shared with TRBD2. Germline V gene lookup returns CDR1 SGHRS and CDR2 YFSETQ. This CDR3 comprises 15 residues. The V and J ends lost 0 bases and 13 bases, in that order; junction bases with no gene match: 9. The CDR3, as DNA: TGCGCCAGCAGCTTGGAGCCCCTAGCGGGGGGTAACCAGTTCTTC. It translates to CASSLEPLAGGNQFF. Supplemented by reference TRBV5-1 and TRBJ2-1, the full variable domain reads KAGVTQTPRYLIKTRGQQVTLSCSPISGHRSVSWYQQTPGQGLQFLFEYFSETQRNKGNFPGRFSGRQFSNSRSEMNVSTLELGDSALYLCASSLEPLAGGNQFFGPGTRLTVL.

J is TRBJ1-3 and V is TRBV18, with D hard to call. The CDR3 covers 13 residues. The germline V gene encodes CDR1 KGHSH and CDR2 LQKENI. V was shortened by 8 bases and J by 2 bases, with 10 bases between the two germline ends. In DNA form, the CDR3 reads TGTGCCAGCGCACGGGAAACTGGAAACACCATATATTTT. The encoded protein is CASARETGNTIYF.

The genes are TRBV7-8 and TRBJ2-3, with TRBD2 as a possible D gene (6 bases). The CDR3 is 14 residues long. Trimming left V 4 bases short and J 1 base short, with 9 bases between. Germline CDR1 SGHVS, CDR2 FQNEAQ. CDR3: CASSYLAGTDTQYF. The DNA for the CDR3 is TGTGCCAGCAGCTACTTAGCGGGCACAGATACGCAGTATTTT. Full variable domain (rest looked up from reference TRBV7-8 and TRBJ2-3): GAGVSQSPRYKVAKRGQDVALRCDPISGHVSLFWYQQALGQGPEFLTYFQNEAQLDKSGLPSDRFFAERPEGSVSTLKIQRTQQEDSAVYLCASSYLAGTDTQYFGPGTRLTVL.

This clone was seen only a few times. The chain has TRBV2 and TRBJ1-6; no reliable D call. This CDR3 spans 14 amino acids. The V and J ends lost 1 base and 5 bases respectively, with 6 bases between them. Germline V lookup: CDR1 SNHLY, CDR2 FYNNEI. The CDR3: CASSEVADNSPLHF. As DNA, the CDR3 is TGTGCCAGCAGTGAAGTGGCAGATAATTCACCCCTCCACTTT.

This chain connects TRBV19 to TRBJ1-1; D gene unclear. CDR3 length equals 13 residues. Trimming cost V 4 bases and J 6 bases, with 12 bases left between them. CDR1 and CDR2 (germline): LNHDA, SQIVND (reference sequence). The CDR3 coding sequence is TGTGCCAGTAGTAGAGGGATAAACGCTGAAGCTTTCTTT. It yields the protein CASSRGINAEAFF.

This clone was found once. The rearrangement joins TRBV27 to TRBJ2-5; 7 bases line up with TRBD2. CDR1 and CDR2 from the germline V gene are MNHEY and SMNVEV (reference sequence). Trimming at V came to 4 bases and at J to 7 bases, leaving 12 bases not matched to a gene. This CDR3 has 15 residues. This CDR3 reads CASSSPGRTEGTQYF. The CDR3 DNA reads as TGTGCCAGCAGTTCCCCCGGGAGGACCGAGGGGACCCAGTACTTC.

V gene TRBV14 combines with J gene TRBJ1-2, with 8 bases identical to TRBD1. This CDR3 spans 15 amino acids. The germline CDR1 and CDR2 sequences are SGHDN and FVKESK. Unmatched junction bases numbered 11, after V lost 4 bases and J lost 7 bases. The CDR3 protein is CASSPRTGIWSGYTF. CDR3 nucleotides: TGTGCCAGCAGCCCTCGGACAGGGATTTGGAGTGGCTACACCTTC. The full variable domain, completed using reference TRBV14 and TRBJ1-2, is EAGVTQFPSHSVIEKGQTVTLRCDPISGHDNLYWYRRVMGKEIKFLLHFVKESKQDESGMPNNRFLAERTGGTYSTLKVQPAELEDSGVYFCASSPRTGIWSGYTFGSGTRLTVV.

In this sample, this clone turned up a few times. The chain carries TRBV5-6 and TRBJ1-2; D is ambiguous. The ends were cut back, 0 bases at V and 4 bases at J, with 10 bases in the middle. This CDR3 is 14 amino acids long. The germline V gene encodes CDR1 SGHDT and CDR2 YYEEEE. This CDR3 reads CASSLGHIGYGYTF. CDR3 DNA: TGTGCCAGCAGCTTGGGGCATATCGGCTATGGCTACACCTTC.

The rearrangement uses TRBV7-9 and TRBJ2-7; a possible D gene is TRBD2 (7 bases). Trimming pared 1 base from V and 4 bases from J, leaving 14 bases between. This CDR3 spans 15 amino acids. The germline CDR1 and CDR2 sequences are SEHNR and FQNEAQ (reference sequence). The CDR3 protein is CASSLDLGGRYEQYF. The DNA for the CDR3 is TGTGCCAGCAGCTTAGATTTGGGGGGGCGATACGAGCAGTACTTC.

This rearrangement joins TRBV10-3 to TRBJ1-1, with D unresolved. Germline loops: CDR1 ENHRY, CDR2 SYGVKD. The CDR3 sequence is 15 residues long. V lost 2 bases and J 1 base, leaving 11 bases between the germline ends. CDR3 in amino acids: CAISEVVLRNTEAFF. CDR3 in DNA: TGTGCCATCAGTGAGGTCGTCCTCAGGAACACTGAAGCTTTCTTT.

The CDR3 bases are TGTGCCAGCAGAACCGGGACTAGCAACGAGCAGTACTTC. It yields the protein CASRTGTSNEQYF. The chain links TRBV6-6 to TRBJ2-7; 9 nucleotides align to TRBD2. CDR3 length: 13 amino acids. V trimming: 6 bases; J trimming: 5 bases; junction bases outside the gene matches: 5. In germline, CDR1 is MNHNY, CDR2 SVGAGI (reference sequence).

This clone was counted once. The rearrangement uses TRBV11-2 and TRBJ2-7, with D unclear. Trimming stripped 5 bases from V and 1 base from J, with 12 bases between. Germline assignment: CDR1 SGHAT and CDR2 FQNNGV. The CDR3 length is 14 residues. DNA of the CDR3: TGTGCCAGCAGCCTATCCCCAGGTTCCTACGAGCAGTACTTC. Its protein product is CASSLSPGSYEQYF.

CDR3 in amino acids: CASSPMDRISYEQYF. The CDR3 bases are TGTGCCAGCAGCCCTATGGACAGGATCTCCTACGAGCAGTACTTC. This rearrangement joins TRBV4-2 to TRBJ2-7; 7 nucleotides line up with TRBD1. V was clipped by 4 bases and J by 0 bases; unmatched bases: 6. CDR3 length: 15 amino acids. Germline values: CDR1 LGHNA, CDR2 YNFKEQ.

The chain has TRBV19 and TRBJ1-5; D is possibly TRBD1 (5 bases). Trimming shortened V by 5 bases and J by 0 bases, and 14 bases separated the two germline ends. The CDR3 runs to 16 residues. The germline CDR1 and CDR2 sequences are LNHDA and SQIVND (reference sequence). CDR3 nucleotide sequence: TGTGCCAGTAGTTACGACAACAGGTATAGCAATCAGCCCCAGCATTTT. Its translation is CASSYDNRYSNQPQHF.

V gene TRBV6-6 combines with J gene TRBJ1-6; D gene uncertain. Trimming cost V 5 bases and J 8 bases, with 7 bases left between them. This CDR3 is 12 amino acids long. CDR1 and CDR2 from the germline V gene are MNHNY and SVGAGI (reference sequence). CDR3 in amino acids: CASSRLDSPLHF. CDR3 coding DNA: TGTGCCAGCAGTCGCTTAGATTCACCCCTCCACTTT.